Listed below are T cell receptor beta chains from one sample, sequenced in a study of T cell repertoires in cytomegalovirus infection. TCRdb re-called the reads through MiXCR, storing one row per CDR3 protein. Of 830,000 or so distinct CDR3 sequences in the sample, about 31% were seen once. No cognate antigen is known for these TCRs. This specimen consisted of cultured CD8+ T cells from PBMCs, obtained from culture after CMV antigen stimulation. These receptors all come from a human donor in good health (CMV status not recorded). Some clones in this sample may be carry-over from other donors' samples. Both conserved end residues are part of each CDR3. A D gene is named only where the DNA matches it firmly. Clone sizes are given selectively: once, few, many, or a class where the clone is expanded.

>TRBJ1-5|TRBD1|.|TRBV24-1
CATGTGAYSNQPQHF
TGTGCCACCGGGACAGGGGCTTATAGCAATCAGCCCCAGCATTTT
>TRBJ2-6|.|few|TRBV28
CASTIESSGANVLTF
TGTGCCAGCACTATCGAGAGCTCTGGGGCCAACGTCCTGACTTTC
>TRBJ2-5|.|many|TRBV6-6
CASSYSEETQYF
TGTGCCAGCAGTTACTCGGAAGAGACCCAGTACTTC
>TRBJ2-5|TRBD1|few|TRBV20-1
CSARGGTGVLQTQYF
TGCAGTGCTAGAGGGGGGACAGGGGTTCTACAGACCCAGTACTTC
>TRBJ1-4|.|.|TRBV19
CASYGSTKLFF
TGTGCCAGTTACGGGTCCACAAAACTGTTTTTT
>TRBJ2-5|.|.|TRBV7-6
CASSLITSRQETQYF
TGTGCCAGCAGCTTAATCACTAGCCGGCAAGAGACCCAGTACTTC
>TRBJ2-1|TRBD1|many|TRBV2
CASSEGTGAYNEQFF
TGTGCCAGCAGTGAGGGGACAGGGGCGTACAATGAGCAGTTCTTC
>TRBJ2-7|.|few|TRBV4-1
CASSQVQAYEQYF
TGCGCCAGCAGCCAAGTCCAGGCCTACGAGCAGTACTTC
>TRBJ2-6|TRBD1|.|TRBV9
CASEGAGANILTF
TGTGCCAGCGAGGGGGCTGGGGCCAACATCCTGACTTTC
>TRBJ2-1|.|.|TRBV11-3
CASSSGRLLTYNEQFF
TGTGCCAGCAGCTCCGGGCGTCTCTTAACCTACAATGAGCAGTTCTTC
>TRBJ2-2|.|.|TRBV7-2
CASSLPVTGELFF
TGTGCCAGCAGCTTACCTGTCACCGGGGAGCTGTTTTTT
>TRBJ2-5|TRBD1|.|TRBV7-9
CASSHPRAGGKRQKTQYF
TGTGCCAGCAGCCACCCCCGGGCAGGGGGAAAGCGGCAAAAGACCCAGTACTTC
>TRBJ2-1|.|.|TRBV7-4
CANSLALGYNEQFF
TGTGCCAACAGCTTAGCATTGGGATACAATGAGCAGTTCTTC
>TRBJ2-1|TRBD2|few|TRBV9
CASSVEAGSGGHTYNEQFF
TGTGCCAGCAGCGTAGAAGCAGGTAGCGGGGGCCATACCTACAATGAGCAGTTCTTC
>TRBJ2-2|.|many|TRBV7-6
CASSLSEEGRGTGELFF
TGTGCCAGCAGCTTAAGTGAGGAGGGCAGGGGCACCGGGGAGCTGTTTTTT
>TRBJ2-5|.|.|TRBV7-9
CASSLPDHNSQETQYF
TGTGCCAGCAGCTTACCGGATCATAACTCCCAAGAGACCCAGTACTTC
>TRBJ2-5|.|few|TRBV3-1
CASSQEGRRNQETQYF
TGTGCCAGCAGCCAAGAAGGTCGCAGGAACCAAGAGACCCAGTACTTC
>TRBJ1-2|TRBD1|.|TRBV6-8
CASRAGTGAGYGYTF
TGTGCCAGCAGGGCCGGGACAGGGGCAGGATATGGCTACACCTTC
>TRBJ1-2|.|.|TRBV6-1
CASSEKRQDFYTF
TGTGCCAGCAGTGAAAAAAGACAGGACTTCTACACCTTC
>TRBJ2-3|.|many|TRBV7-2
CASSFGGADTQYF
TGTGCCAGCAGCTTCGGAGGAGCAGATACGCAGTATTTT
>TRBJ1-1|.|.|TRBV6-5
CASSYRSLAAAEAFF
TGTGCCAGCAGTTACAGGAGTCTGGCTGCAGCTGAAGCTTTCTTT
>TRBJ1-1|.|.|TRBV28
CASSLEAGSGNTEAFF
TGTGCCAGCAGTTTAGAGGCAGGGAGTGGGAACACTGAAGCTTTCTTT